The rows below give T cell receptor beta chains drawn from one sample of a study of CD8+CD57+ T cells in acquired aplastic anemia. TCRdb fed the reads into MiXCR, producing one record per CDR3 protein. The sample lists some 82,000 distinct CDR3 sequences, around 44% seen once, with around 63% in the top ten. Sample: sorted CD4+, CD8+, or CD8+CD57+ T cells (not recorded which) from PBMCs. The source of these receptors is a human donor in good health, serving as a control. CDR3s include the opening cysteine and the closing phenylalanine or tryptophan. Fields, in order: clone size, D gene, J gene, V gene, CDR3 protein, CDR3 DNA. A D gene is named only where the DNA matches it firmly. Clone size is given for some rows only: seen once, a few or many times, or a class if the clone is expanded.

clone size: NA
D gene: NA
J gene: TRBJ1-6
V gene: TRBV2
CDR3 protein: CASREESRSPLHF
CDR3 DNA: TGTGCCAGCAGGGAGGAATCGCGTTCACCCCTCCACTTT

clone size: NA
D gene: NA
J gene: TRBJ1-2
V gene: TRBV15
CDR3 protein: CATSLTGGDGYTF
CDR3 DNA: TGTGCCACCAGCCTAACGGGGGGCGATGGCTACACCTTC

clone size: many
D gene: NA
J gene: TRBJ2-7
V gene: TRBV28
CDR3 protein: CASSSSGRVHEQYF
CDR3 DNA: TGTGCCAGCAGTTCGAGTGGCAGGGTCCACGAGCAGTACTTC

clone size: many
D gene: TRBD2
J gene: TRBJ2-2
V gene: TRBV24-1
CDR3 protein: CATSDLREGTGELFF
CDR3 DNA: TGTGCCACCAGTGACCTCAGGGAGGGCACCGGGGAGCTGTTTTTT

clone size: NA
D gene: TRBD1
J gene: TRBJ1-5
V gene: TRBV19
CDR3 protein: CASSVLYRGGNQPQHF
CDR3 DNA: TGTGCCAGTAGCGTACTCTACAGGGGCGGCAATCAGCCCCAGCATTTT

clone size: few
D gene: TRBD2
J gene: TRBJ2-3
V gene: TRBV25-1
CDR3 protein: CASSPPWTSGGPFRDTQYF
CDR3 DNA: TGTGCCAGCAGCCCTCCCTGGACTAGCGGGGGCCCATTCCGAGATACGCAGTATTTT

clone size: once
D gene: NA
J gene: TRBJ1-4
V gene: TRBV19
CDR3 protein: CASSLVASNEKLFF
CDR3 DNA: TGTGCCAGTAGTCTCGTAGCGTCTAATGAAAAACTGTTTTTT

clone size: NA
D gene: NA
J gene: TRBJ1-2
V gene: TRBV20-1
CDR3 protein: CSAGAVYGYTF
CDR3 DNA: TGCAGTGCAGGTGCCGTCTATGGCTACACCTTC

clone size: few
D gene: NA
J gene: TRBJ2-3
V gene: TRBV19
CDR3 protein: CASSIGHTDTQYF
CDR3 DNA: TGTGCCAGTAGTATAGGCCACACAGATACGCAGTATTTT

clone size: NA
D gene: NA
J gene: TRBJ2-1
V gene: TRBV19
CDR3 protein: CASNGLVALHNEQFF
CDR3 DNA: TGTGCCAGTAATGGGCTAGTTGCCCTGCACAATGAGCAGTTCTTC

clone size: once
D gene: NA
J gene: TRBJ1-1
V gene: TRBV10-3
CDR3 protein: CAISDGRETEALF
CDR3 DNA: TGTGCCATCAGTGATGGAAGGGAAACTGAAGCTCTCTTT

clone size: NA
D gene: NA
J gene: TRBJ2-7
V gene: TRBV29-1
CDR3 protein: CSQEVGEAPYEQYF
CDR3 DNA: TGCAGCCAAGAGGTGGGGGAGGCCCCCTACGAGCAGTACTTC

clone size: many
D gene: TRBD2
J gene: TRBJ2-1
V gene: TRBV7-9
CDR3 protein: CASSTPGTSGRDEQFF
CDR3 DNA: TGTGCCAGCAGCACCCCCGGGACTAGCGGGAGGGATGAGCAGTTCTTC

clone size: NA
D gene: TRBD2
J gene: TRBJ2-1
V gene: TRBV14
CDR3 protein: CASSLSGRGYNEQFF
CDR3 DNA: TGTGCCAGCAGCCTCAGCGGGAGGGGATACAATGAGCAGTTCTTC

clone size: few
D gene: NA
J gene: TRBJ2-2
V gene: TRBV11-1
CDR3 protein: CASNLYGTSNTGELFF
CDR3 DNA: TGTGCCAGCAACTTATACGGGACATCGAACACCGGGGAGCTGTTTTTT

clone size: few
D gene: NA
J gene: TRBJ2-3
V gene: TRBV27
CDR3 protein: CASSFRTGTDTQYF
CDR3 DNA: TGTGCCAGCAGTTTCCGGACTGGCACAGATACGCAGTATTTT

clone size: many
D gene: NA
J gene: TRBJ2-4
V gene: TRBV29-1
CDR3 protein: CSVVFDLAKNIQYF
CDR3 DNA: TGCAGCGTTGTTTTTGACCTAGCCAAAAACATTCAGTACTTC

clone size: many
D gene: NA
J gene: TRBJ2-3
V gene: TRBV25-1
CDR3 protein: CASNSPFERYTQYF
CDR3 DNA: TGTGCCAGCAATTCCCCTTTTGAGCGGTATACGCAGTATTTT

clone size: many
D gene: TRBD2
J gene: TRBJ2-1
V gene: TRBV9
CDR3 protein: CASSALAGLDEQFF
CDR3 DNA: TGTGCCAGCAGCGCACTAGCGGGGCTTGATGAGCAGTTCTTC

clone size: NA
D gene: NA
J gene: TRBJ2-5
V gene: TRBV2
CDR3 protein: CASSGNEETQYF
CDR3 DNA: TGTGCCAGCAGTGGCAACGAAGAGACCCAGTACTTC

clone size: NA
D gene: TRBD2
J gene: TRBJ2-1
V gene: TRBV11-2
CDR3 protein: CASNDGSGGLNEQFF
CDR3 DNA: TGTGCCAGCAATGACGGGAGCGGGGGGTTAAATGAGCAGTTCTTC

clone size: NA
D gene: NA
J gene: TRBJ1-1
V gene: TRBV4-1
CDR3 protein: CASSQGTGVSTEAFF
CDR3 DNA: TGCGCCAGCAGCCAAGGTACCGGGGTGAGCACTGAAGCTTTCTTT

clone size: many
D gene: TRBD1
J gene: TRBJ1-2
V gene: TRBV6-2/TRBV6-3
CDR3 protein: CASSYGTVYGYTF
CDR3 DNA: TGTGCCAGCAGTTACGGGACAGTCTATGGCTACACCTTC

clone size: few
D gene: NA
J gene: TRBJ1-1
V gene: TRBV3-1
CDR3 protein: CASSQGSGTEAFF
CDR3 DNA: TGTGCCAGCAGCCAGGGGAGTGGGACTGAAGCTTTCTTT

clone size: NA
D gene: TRBD2
J gene: TRBJ2-1
V gene: TRBV25-1
CDR3 protein: CASSGLAGGRNEQFF
CDR3 DNA: TGTGCCAGCAGCGGGTTAGCGGGGGGGCGGAATGAGCAGTTCTTC

clone size: NA
D gene: NA
J gene: TRBJ1-2
V gene: TRBV20-1
CDR3 protein: CSATNPQGYGYTF
CDR3 DNA: TGCAGTGCTACCAACCCACAGGGATATGGCTACACCTTC

clone size: once
D gene: NA
J gene: TRBJ1-2
V gene: TRBV27
CDR3 protein: CASGLAGANYGYTF
CDR3 DNA: TGTGCCAGCGGTTTGGCAGGGGCGAACTATGGCTACACCTTC

clone size: many
D gene: NA
J gene: TRBJ2-6
V gene: TRBV7-6
CDR3 protein: CASTTVAGANVLTF
CDR3 DNA: TGTGCCAGCACCACTGTGGCCGGGGCCAACGTCCTGACTTTC

clone size: NA
D gene: NA
J gene: TRBJ1-2
V gene: TRBV25-1
CDR3 protein: CASSAIQGLYGYTF
CDR3 DNA: TGTGCCAGCAGTGCTATACAGGGACTCTATGGCTACACCTTC

clone size: few
D gene: TRBD1
J gene: TRBJ2-5
V gene: TRBV11-3
CDR3 protein: CASSSGTGGEETQYF
CDR3 DNA: TGTGCCAGCAGCTCGGGGACAGGGGGCGAAGAGACCCAGTACTTC